This T cell receptor (beta chain) was sequenced in a study of OX40 agonist ivuxolimab in advanced cancers. As for the study in general: One hepatocellular carcinoma and a couple of cutaneous melanoma patients partially responded. Study-wide results and caveats: Compared with CD4+, CD8+ T cells on average had more expanded clones. Clonal expansion in partial responders at 0.1-3.0 mg/kg ranked among the lowest. Blood T cells, both CD4+ and CD8+, expanded clonally by week 6 at 0.1 to 3.0 mg/kg.

The CDR3 is 11 amino acids. V dropped 5 bases and J dropped 7 bases, with 8 bases sitting between them. Per the germline V gene, CDR1 is MNHEY and CDR2 is SVGAGI. To note about this clone: Its antigen is not identified.

Here immunoSEQ multiplex PCR was the method, and the copy in TCRdb shows in-frame clones only, minus some. The profile shows roughly 57,000 clones, roughly 87% of them singletons. The chain joins TRBV6-5 to TRBJ1-1; D call uncertain. The receptor was derived from an adult with an advanced solid tumor such as melanoma, head and neck, liver or kidney cancer. Specimen: CD4+ or CD8+ T cells sorted from blood, collected in a trial of the OX40 agonist ivuxolimab. Written as DNA, the CDR3 is TGTGCCAGCAGTGAAATCCTTGAAGCTTTCTTT. Translation gives CASSEILEAFF.